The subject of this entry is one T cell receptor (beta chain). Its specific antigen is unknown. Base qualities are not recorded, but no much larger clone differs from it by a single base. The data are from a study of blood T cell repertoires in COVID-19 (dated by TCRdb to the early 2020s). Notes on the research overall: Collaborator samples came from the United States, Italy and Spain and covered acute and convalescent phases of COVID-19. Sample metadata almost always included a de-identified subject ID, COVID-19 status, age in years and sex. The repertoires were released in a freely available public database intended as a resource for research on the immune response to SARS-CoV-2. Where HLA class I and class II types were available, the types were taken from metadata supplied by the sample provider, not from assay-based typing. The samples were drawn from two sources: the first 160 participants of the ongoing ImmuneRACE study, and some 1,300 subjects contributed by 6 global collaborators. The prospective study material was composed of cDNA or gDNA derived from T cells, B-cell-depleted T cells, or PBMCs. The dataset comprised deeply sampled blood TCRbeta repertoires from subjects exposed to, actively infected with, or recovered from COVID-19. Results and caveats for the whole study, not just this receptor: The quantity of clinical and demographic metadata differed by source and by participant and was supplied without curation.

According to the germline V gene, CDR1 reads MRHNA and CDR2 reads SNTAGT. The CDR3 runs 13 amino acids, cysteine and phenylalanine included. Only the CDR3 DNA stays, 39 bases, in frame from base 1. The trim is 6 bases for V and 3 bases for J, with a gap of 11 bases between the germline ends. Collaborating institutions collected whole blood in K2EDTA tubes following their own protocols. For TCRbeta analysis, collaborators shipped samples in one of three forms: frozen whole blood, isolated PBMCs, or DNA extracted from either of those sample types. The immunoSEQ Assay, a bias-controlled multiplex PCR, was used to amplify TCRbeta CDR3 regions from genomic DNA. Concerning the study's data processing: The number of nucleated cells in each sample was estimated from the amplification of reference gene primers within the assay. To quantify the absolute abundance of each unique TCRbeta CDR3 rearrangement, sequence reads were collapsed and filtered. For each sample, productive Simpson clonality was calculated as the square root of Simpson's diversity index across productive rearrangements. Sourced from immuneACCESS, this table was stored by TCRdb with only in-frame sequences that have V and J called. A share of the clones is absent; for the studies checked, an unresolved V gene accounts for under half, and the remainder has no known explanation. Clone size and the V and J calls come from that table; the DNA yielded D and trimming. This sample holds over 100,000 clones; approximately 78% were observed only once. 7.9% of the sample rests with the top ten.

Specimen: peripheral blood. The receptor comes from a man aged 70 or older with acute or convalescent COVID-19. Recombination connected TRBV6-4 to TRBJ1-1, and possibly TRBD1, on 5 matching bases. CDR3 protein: CASSAQGHTEAFF. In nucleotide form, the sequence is TGTGCCAGCAGCGCCCAGGGTCACACTGAAGCTTTCTTT.